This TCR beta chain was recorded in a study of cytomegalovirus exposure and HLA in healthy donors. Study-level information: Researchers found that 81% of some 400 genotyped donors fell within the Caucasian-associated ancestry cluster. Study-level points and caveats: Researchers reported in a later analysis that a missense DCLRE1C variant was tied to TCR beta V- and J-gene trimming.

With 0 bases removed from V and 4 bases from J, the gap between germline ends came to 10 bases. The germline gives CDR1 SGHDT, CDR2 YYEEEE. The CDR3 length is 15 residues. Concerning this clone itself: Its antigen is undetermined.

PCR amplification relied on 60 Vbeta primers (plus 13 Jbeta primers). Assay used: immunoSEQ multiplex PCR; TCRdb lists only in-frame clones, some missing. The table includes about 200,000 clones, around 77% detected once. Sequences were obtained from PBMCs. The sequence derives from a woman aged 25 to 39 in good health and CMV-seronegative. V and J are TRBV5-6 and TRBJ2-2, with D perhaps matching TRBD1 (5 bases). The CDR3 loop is CASSLVPRGTGELFF. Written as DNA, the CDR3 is TGTGCCAGCAGCTTGGTACCTAGGGGCACCGGGGAGCTGTTTTTT.